The clone carrying this T cell receptor (beta chain) was recorded a few times. The target antigen is unknown. The data derive from a study of cytomegalovirus exposure and HLA in healthy donors. PCR primers comprised 60 Vbeta and 13 Jbeta primers. Assay used: immunoSEQ multiplex PCR; TCRdb lists only in-frame clones, some missing. The sample yields fewer than 200,000 clones, about 72% seen once. Study-wide results and limits: The presence/absence work took it that sequencing depth was about the same across donors. An analysis that was carried out later associated about 17,000 TCR beta sequences with HLA alleles at 0.05 false discovery rate.

The germline V gene encodes CDR1 SGDLS and CDR2 YYNGEE. The CDR3 is 17 amino acids. Trimming took 3 bases from V and 0 from J; bases not matched to a gene: 8. The sequenced sample consisted of PBMCs. The receptor was derived from a man aged 55 to 70 in good health and CMV-seronegative. This sequence joins TRBV9 and TRBJ2-2, with TRBD2 matching over 7 bases. The CDR3 protein is CASSAHVGGANTGELFF. CDR3 DNA: TGTGCCAGCAGCGCCCATGTGGGGGGGGCGAACACCGGGGAGCTGTTTTTT.